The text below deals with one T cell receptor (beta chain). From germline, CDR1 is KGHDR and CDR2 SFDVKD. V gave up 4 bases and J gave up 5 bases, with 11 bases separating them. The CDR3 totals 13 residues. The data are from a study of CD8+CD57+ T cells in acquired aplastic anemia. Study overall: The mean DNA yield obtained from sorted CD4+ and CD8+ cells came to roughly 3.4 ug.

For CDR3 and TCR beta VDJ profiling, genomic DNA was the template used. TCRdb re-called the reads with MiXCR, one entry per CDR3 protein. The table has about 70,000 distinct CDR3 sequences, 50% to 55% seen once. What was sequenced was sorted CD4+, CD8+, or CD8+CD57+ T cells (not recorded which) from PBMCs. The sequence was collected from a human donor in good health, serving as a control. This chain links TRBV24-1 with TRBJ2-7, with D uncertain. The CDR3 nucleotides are TGTGCCACCAGTGACCCCACATTCAACGAGCAGTACTTC. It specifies CATSDPTFNEQYF.